This T cell receptor (beta chain) was identified during a study of T cells after yellow fever vaccination. The sample holds many counts of this clonotype. No antigen is known for it. Study-level points and caveats: Clonotype sharing between CD4 and CD8 compartments was small. Though weaker, the secondary response peaked faster, on day 5 versus 15.

The study made its TCR cDNA through 5'RACE template switching. That step introduced a universal primer site along with UMIs. TCRdb fed the 5' RACE reads into MiXCR, producing one record per CDR3 protein. The sample consists of tens of thousands of distinct CDR3 sequences, about 4.4% of them appearing once. The sequencing here drew on CD8+ T cells sorted from PBMCs, taken 5 days after the yellow fever booster vaccination. The receptor was derived from a man under 40 who received the YFV17D yellow fever vaccine.

CDR3 amino acids: CSFSGAYNEQFF. The CDR3, as DNA: TGCAGCTTTAGCGGGGCCTACAATGAGCAGTTCTTC. V and J are TRBV20-1 and TRBJ2-1, with 8 positions matching TRBD2. Germline assignment: CDR1 DFQATT and CDR2 SNEGSKA (reference sequence). The CDR3 is 12 amino acids.